This section outlines one TCR beta chain sequence together with its context. Its antigen remains unidentified. This entry belongs to a study of CD8 T cell repertoires and HIV-1 epitope variants. Looking at the study overall: Each of Twenty-five Gag and Nef epitope peptides stimulated a separate culture. 1M T cells were kept uncultured as a baseline. Epitopes were three Gag families plus Nef HW9 and YT9. Study-level points and caveats: Of nine antigen-specific beta clonotypes, six appeared to cross-react with escape variants.

Method: immunoSEQ multiplex PCR; TCRdb's copy keeps in-frame clones and lacks some. Among roughly 5,000 clones listed, about three fifths were seen once. The CDR3 contains 17 residues. The V end lost 5 bases, the J end lost 5 bases, and 24 bases lay between the germline ends. Germline V gene lookup returns CDR1 MNHEY and CDR2 SMNVEV (reference sequence). This TCR derives from a male donor with HIV. The source material was cultured CD8+ T cells derived from PBMCs. V is TRBV27 and J is TRBJ2-5; the D gene is possibly TRBD1 (5 bases). The CDR3 here is CASSQDGWGGLRETQYF. CDR3 bases: TGTGCCAGCAGTCAAGACGGGTGGGGCGGATTGAGGGAGACCCAGTACTTC.